A single sample gave rise to the 31 T cell receptor beta chains below, sequenced in a study of blood T cell repertoires in COVID-19. Method: immunoSEQ multiplex PCR; TCRdb's copy keeps in-frame clones and lacks some. The sample consists of nearly 90,000 clones, about 91% of them appearing once. The sequenced sample consisted of peripheral blood. Receptor source: a man aged 55 to 70 with acute or convalescent COVID-19.

The chain recombines TRBV4-1 with TRBJ1-6; D remains unclear. The V and J ends lost 4 bases and 9 bases respectively, with 10 bases between them. The CDR3 length is 13 residues. Germline V gene lookup returns CDR1 MGHRA and CDR2 YSYEKL. CDR3 nucleotides: TGCGCCAGCAGCCCTATCGGGTTTTCACCCCTCCACTTT. Translating it yields CASSPIGFSPLHF.

The V call is TRBV7-9, the J call TRBJ1-2; 7 bases line up with TRBD1. This CDR3 is 14 amino acids long. Germline CDR1 reads SEHNR; CDR2 reads FQNEAQ (reference sequence). The V gene end was trimmed by 7 bases and the J gene end by 2 bases; junction bases not matched to a gene: 7. Written as DNA, the CDR3 is TGTGCCAGCACCCGCCAGGGGGTAAACTATGGCTACACCTTC. Translation: CASTRQGVNYGYTF. Complete variable domain (other parts from reference TRBV7-9 and TRBJ1-2): DTGVSQNPRHKITKRGQNVTFRCDPISEHNRLYWYRQTLGQGPEFLTYFQNEAQLEKSRLLSDRFSAERPKGSFSTLEIQRTEQGDSAMYLCASTRQGVNYGYTFGSGTRLTVV.

The chain couples TRBV5-1 to TRBJ1-1; D call uncertain. The V gene's germline CDR1 is SGHRS and CDR2 YFSETQ. The CDR3 is 14 residues long. Trimming removed 2 bases at V and 4 bases at J, with 12 bases between. The CDR3 here is CASSFDTGGTEAFF. The CDR3 coding sequence is TGCGCCAGCAGCTTTGACACGGGAGGCACTGAAGCTTTCTTT.

This chain connects TRBV18 to TRBJ1-2; 7 bases agree with TRBD1. The CDR3 sequence is 13 residues long. The germline gives CDR1 KGHSH, CDR2 LQKENI. V shed 4 bases, J shed 3 bases, and the junction held 2 bases outside the gene matches. CDR3 sequence: CASSLGTDYGYTF. CDR3 coding DNA: TGTGCCAGCTCACTCGGGACAGACTATGGCTACACCTTC.

The chain carries TRBV6-1 and TRBJ2-3; possibly TRBD2 for D (7 bases). The CDR3 consists of 16 residues. V lost 4 bases and J lost 7, with 21 bases in between. Germline assignment: CDR1 MNHNS and CDR2 SASEGT. As DNA, the CDR3 is TGTGCCAGCAGTGCAAGACTAGGGAGGGGGACTTATACGCAGTATTTT. This gives the protein CASSARLGRGTYTQYF.

CDR3 nucleotide sequence: TGTGCCAGCAGCGCCACCGGGACATTCTCCTACGAGCAGTACTTC. Translation: CASSATGTFSYEQYF. V is TRBV9 and J is TRBJ2-7, with D maybe TRBD1 (6 bases). Germline lookup yields CDR1 SGDLS and CDR2 YYNGEE. The CDR3 has 15 residues. V lost 3 bases and J 0 bases, leaving 13 bases between the germline ends.

V and J are TRBV4-1 and TRBJ2-1; 7 bases fit TRBD2. The CDR3 is 15 residues long. The germline gives CDR1 MGHRA, CDR2 YSYEKL. The V segment lost 2 bases and the J segment 10 bases; nucleotides outside the gene matches: 11. The CDR3 sequence: CASSQSSGGLREQFF. The CDR3 nucleotides read TGCGCCAGCAGCCAATCTAGCGGAGGGCTTAGGGAGCAGTTCTTC.

V usage is TRBV11-3 and J usage is TRBJ2-1; 11 bases align to TRBD2. With 1 base clipped from V and 5 bases from J, the junction kept 4 bases outside the gene matches. The V gene's germline CDR1 is SGHNT and CDR2 YENEEA. This CDR3 contains 16 residues. The DNA for the CDR3 is TGTGCCAGCAGCTTAGGCGGGACTAGCGGCCACAATGAGCAGTTCTTC. Translation: CASSLGGTSGHNEQFF.

The chain recombines TRBV18 with TRBJ1-6, with 9 positions matching TRBD1. This CDR3 contains 16 residues. V gave up 6 bases and J gave up 5 bases; unmatched junction bases: 8. Germline loops: CDR1 KGHSH, CDR2 LQKENI. CDR3 nucleotides: TGTGCCAGCTCCCAAGAACAGGGGGCCGATAATTCACCCCTCCACTTT. Translated, it gives CASSQEQGADNSPLHF.

This sequence joins TRBV14 and TRBJ2-4, with 7 bases aligning to TRBD2. V shed 7 bases, J shed 1 base, and the junction held 10 bases outside the gene matches. This CDR3 contains 16 residues. Germline CDR1 is SGHDN and CDR2 is FVKESK. CDR3 sequence (DNA): TGTGCCAGCACCTCTGGGGGGGGGTGGGCCAAAAACATTCAGTACTTC. Its translation: CASTSGGGWAKNIQYF.

The rearrangement uses TRBV29-1 and TRBJ2-5, with TRBD1 matching 8 bases. Per germline, CDR1 SQVTM and CDR2 ANQGSEA. The junction had 4 bases not matched to a gene; V was cut back by 2 bases and J by 5 bases. There are 13 residues in the CDR3. This CDR3 reads CSVEWTGKETQYF. Here the CDR3 DNA reads TGCAGCGTTGAATGGACAGGGAAGGAGACCCAGTACTTC.

The J gene is TRBJ1-1, the V gene TRBV9, with D possibly matching TRBD1 (5 bases). Trimming took 4 bases from V and 3 from J, leaving 10 bases between them. The CDR3 totals 13 residues. Germline CDR1 SGDLS, CDR2 YYNGEE. The CDR3 here is CASSPRGYTEAFF. In DNA form, the CDR3 reads TGTGCCAGCAGCCCGCGGGGGTACACTGAAGCTTTCTTT.

The sample holds a few counts of this clone. V and J are TRBV24-1 and TRBJ2-7, with a possible D match to TRBD1 (5 bases). The CDR3 contains 13 residues. Germline V gene sequence: CDR1 KGHDR, CDR2 SFDVKD. Between the trimmed V and J ends, which lost 5 bases and 2 bases, there was a span of 9 bases. This chain's CDR3 is CATSAGNPYEQYF. For the CDR3, the DNA is TGTGCCACCAGTGCAGGGAACCCCTACGAGCAGTACTTC.

Here the CDR3 reads CASRRTDNTEAFF. CDR3 nucleotides: TGCGCCAGCAGAAGGACAGACAACACTGAAGCTTTCTTT. The chain couples TRBV5-1 to TRBJ1-1; TRBD1 is a possible D gene (6 bases). The CDR3 covers 13 residues. Germline V gives CDR1 SGHRS, CDR2 YFSETQ. The V end lost 5 bases, the J end lost 2 bases, and 10 bases lay between the germline ends. The full variable domain, completed using reference TRBV5-1 and TRBJ1-1, is KAGVTQTPRYLIKTRGQQVTLSCSPISGHRSVSWYQQTPGQGLQFLFEYFSETQRNKGNFPGRFSGRQFSNSRSEMNVSTLELGDSALYLCASRRTDNTEAFFGQGTRLTVV.

The V and J genes are TRBV6-6 and TRBJ1-2; 7 bases map to TRBD1. CDR3 length: 12 amino acids. V lost 6 bases, J lost 6 bases, and 4 bases stayed unmatched. Germline CDR1 and CDR2: MNHNY and SVGAGI (reference sequence). The CDR3 sequence is CASREGANGYTF. CDR3 coding DNA: TGTGCCAGCAGGGAGGGGGCGAATGGCTACACCTTC.

The rearrangement links TRBV3-1 (or the pseudogene TRBV3-2) to TRBJ1-2, with TRBD1 matching 8 bases. Germline CDR1 and CDR2: LGHDT and YNNKEL (reference sequence). The CDR3 covers 18 residues. V lost 4 bases, J lost 5 bases, and 18 bases stayed unmatched. The CDR3 reads CASSPSLLRTGKRYGYTF. Written as DNA, the CDR3 is TGTGCCAGCAGCCCTTCCCTTCTCCGGACAGGGAAAAGGTATGGCTACACCTTC.

In its sample, this clone was seen a few times. The CDR3 here is CASSRRGLAGELLNGELFF. CDR3 DNA: TGTGCCAGCAGCCGAAGAGGACTAGCGGGAGAATTGTTAAACGGGGAGCTGTTTTTT. The chain carries TRBV4-2 and TRBJ2-2, with 13 bases matching TRBD2. The CDR3 consists of 19 residues. V lost 4 bases, J lost 7 bases, and 15 bases stayed unmatched. The V gene's germline CDR1 is LGHNA and CDR2 YNFKEQ.

The V call is TRBV19, the J call TRBJ2-7, with 11 bases lining up with TRBD1. This CDR3 comprises 14 residues. J lost 3 bases, V lost 6 bases, and 4 bases had no gene match. Germline assignment: CDR1 LNHDA and CDR2 SQIVND (reference sequence). The CDR3 loop reads CASSGGTGGYEQYF. Here the CDR3 DNA reads TGTGCCAGTAGCGGGGGGACAGGGGGCTACGAGCAGTACTTC.

V is TRBV11-2 and J is TRBJ2-5; the D is unclear. The CDR3 totals 13 residues. V was trimmed by 1 base and J by 1 base, leaving 4 bases between them. The germline CDR1 and CDR2 sequences are SGHAT and FQNNGV. Here the CDR3 reads CASSLGGQETQYF. The CDR3 DNA follows: TGTGCCAGCAGCTTAGGCGGCCAAGAGACCCAGTACTTC.

This chain joins TRBV10-3 and TRBJ2-3, with 7 bases fitting TRBD2. Germline lookup yields CDR1 ENHRY and CDR2 SYGVKD. Trimming at V came to 0 bases and at J to 2 bases, leaving 5 bases not matched to a gene. CDR3 length equals 16 residues. CDR3 nucleotide sequence: TGTGCCATCAGTGAGTCGATGGCGGGAGCCACAGATACGCAGTATTTT. Its protein product is CAISESMAGATDTQYF.

V gene TRBV6-5 combines with J gene TRBJ2-1; no clear D. The germline V gene has CDR1 MNHEY and CDR2 SVGAGI. V was trimmed by 2 bases and J by 8 bases, leaving 19 bases between them. The CDR3 runs to 16 residues. The CDR3 DNA sequence: TGTGCCAGCAGTTACAGTAAGCTGTCAAGCTCTTATGAGCAGTTCTTC. Translating it yields CASSYSKLSSSYEQFF.

The V gene is TRBV5-4, the J gene TRBJ1-1, with 8 nucleotides matching TRBD1. V shed 4 bases and J 1 base; nucleotides not matched to a gene: 6. Germline assignment: CDR1 SGHNT and CDR2 YYREEE (reference sequence). The CDR3 runs 15 residues. The CDR3 region has the DNA TGTGCCAGCAGCAACCCCGGACAGGGGAACACTGAAGCTTTCTTT. Its translation is CASSNPGQGNTEAFF.

V usage is TRBV7-2 and J usage is TRBJ1-2; 8 bases are a match to TRBD1. This CDR3 region has 15 residues. J was trimmed by 3 bases and V by 1 base; bases with no gene match: 4. Per germline, CDR1 SGHTA and CDR2 FQGNSA. CDR3 bases: TGTGCCAGCAGCTTAGGGCTGACAGGGGACTATGGCTACACCTTC. Its protein is CASSLGLTGDYGYTF.

The rearrangement joins TRBV25-1 to TRBJ2-5; maybe TRBD1 (6 bases). The CDR3 loop spans 15 amino acids. CDR1 MGHDK and CDR2 SYGVNS come from the germline V gene. V lost 1 base and J lost 5, with 14 bases in between. The CDR3 DNA is TGTGCCAGCAGTGAATCCGGGACAATTCCCGAGACCCAGTACTTC. The encoded protein is CASSESGTIPETQYF.

The gene calls are TRBV25-1 and TRBJ1-2, with 9 positions matching TRBD1. The trim removed 2 bases at V and 8 bases at J, leaving 9 bases unmatched. This CDR3 is 15 amino acids long. CDR1 MGHDK and CDR2 SYGVNS come from the germline V gene. The CDR3 reads CASSEPGQGFQGYTF. The CDR3 DNA reads as TGTGCCAGCAGTGAACCGGGACAGGGTTTTCAGGGCTACACCTTC.

The V gene is TRBV7-8, the J gene TRBJ2-2, with 8 bases matching TRBD1. This CDR3 contains 16 residues. V lost 5 bases, J lost 7 bases, and 12 bases stayed unmatched. Looked up from germline, CDR1 is SGHVS and CDR2 is FQNEAQ. This CDR3 is CASSHSPPGGGGELFF. The CDR3 DNA is TGTGCCAGCAGCCACTCCCCCCCAGGGGGCGGCGGGGAGCTGTTTTTT. Drawing the rest from reference TRBV7-8 and TRBJ2-2, the complete variable domain is GAGVSQSPRYKVAKRGQDVALRCDPISGHVSLFWYQQALGQGPEFLTYFQNEAQLDKSGLPSDRFFAERPEGSVSTLKIQRTQQEDSAVYLCASSHSPPGGGGELFFGEGSRLTVL.

This clone appeared a single time. The rearrangement joins TRBV7-2 to TRBJ2-3; 7 positions match TRBD1. With 1 base clipped from V and 2 bases from J, the junction kept 6 bases outside the gene matches. Germline-derived CDR1 and CDR2 are SGHTA and FQGNSA. The CDR3 runs 16 residues. CDR3 sequence reads: CASSLEGQANTDTQYF. The CDR3 nucleotides read TGTGCCAGCAGCTTAGAAGGACAGGCTAACACAGATACGCAGTATTTT.

The chain links TRBV18 to TRBJ1-6; TRBD1 matches 8 bases. This CDR3 contains 16 residues. J gave up 8 bases and V 3 bases, and 9 bases lay outside the gene matches. CDR1 and CDR2 (germline): KGHSH, LQKENI. The CDR3 region is CASSPAPGQVDSPLHF. CDR3 DNA: TGTGCCAGCTCACCGGCTCCGGGACAGGTTGATTCACCCCTCCACTTT.

The V gene is TRBV4-2, the J gene TRBJ2-5, with TRBD2 matching over 9 bases. The CDR3 covers 16 residues. Unmatched junction bases numbered 6, after V lost 0 bases and J lost 4 bases. Germline lookup yields CDR1 LGHNA and CDR2 YNFKEQ. Here the CDR3 DNA reads TGTGCCAGCAGCCAAGATAGGGCGGGGGGGATAGAGACCCAGTACTTC. This sequence encodes CASSQDRAGGIETQYF.

This chain links TRBV5-1 with TRBJ1-5, with D maybe TRBD1 (6 bases). The CDR3 covers 14 residues. V was trimmed by 0 bases and J by 5 bases, leaving 9 bases between them. CDR1 and CDR2 from the germline V gene are SGHRS and YFSETQ. The CDR3 DNA follows: TGCGCCAGCAGCTTGGCAGGGGCTGATCAGCCCCAGCATTTT. It translates to CASSLAGADQPQHF.

V usage is TRBV5-1 and J usage is TRBJ2-3; no clear D gene. The ends were cut back, 2 bases at V and 5 bases at J, with 3 bases in the middle. The germline V gene has CDR1 SGHRS and CDR2 YFSETQ. The CDR3 contains 11 residues. The DNA for the CDR3 is TGCGCCAGCAGCTTTCAAGATACGCAGTATTTT. Residues: CASSFQDTQYF.